A single sample gave rise to the 20 T cell receptor beta chains below, sequenced in a study of identical twins. TCRdb fed the 5' RACE reads into MiXCR, producing one record per CDR3 protein. The data hold 1.5 million to 2 million distinct CDR3 sequences, with 32% observed a single time. The sample comprised cord blood. The receptor set was obtained from a newborn girl in good health.

The V call is TRBV21-1, the J call TRBJ2-1; no DNA check was done on the table's D call, TRBD2. TRBV21-1 is a recognized pseudogene. This CDR3 region has 18 residues. The DNA for the CDR3 is TGTGCCAGCAGCCGCCCTAGTCTTATGGCGGGGGGGCCCGATGAGCAGTTCTTC. This gives the protein CASSRPSLMAGGPDEQFF.

The chain recombines TRBV19 with TRBJ2-1; 14 bases align to TRBD2. Germline trimming cut 4 bases from V and 0 bases from J; bases unmatched to any gene: 8. The length of the CDR3 is 19 residues. The V gene's germline CDR1 is LNHDA and CDR2 SQIVND (reference sequence). The CDR3 sequence: CASSKAGTSGSHSYNEQFF. CDR3 DNA: TGTGCCAGTAGTAAGGCCGGGACTAGCGGGAGTCACTCCTACAATGAGCAGTTCTTC.

This rearrangement joins TRBV12-3 or TRBV12-4 to TRBJ2-3; D uncertain. The CDR3 has 13 residues. Between the trimmed V and J ends, which lost 5 bases and 6 bases, there was a span of 12 bases. The CDR3 bases are TGTGCCAGCAGTATCCACCCCCGGGATACGCAGTATTTT. Residues: CASSIHPRDTQYF.

J is TRBJ1-5 and V is TRBV20-1; perhaps TRBD1 as D (5 bases). Trimming took off 2 bases at V and 4 bases at J, with 9 bases between the two ends. CDR1 is DFQATT, CDR2 SNEGSKA, per germline (reference sequence). The length of the CDR3 is 13 residues. CDR3 amino acids: CSARPRGNQPQHF. The CDR3 DNA follows: TGCAGTGCTAGACCTAGGGGAAATCAGCCCCAGCATTTT.

The CDR3 sequence is CASSYSMGTEAFF. Here the CDR3 DNA reads TGTGCCAGCAGTTACTCGATGGGCACTGAAGCTTTCTTT. The chain employs TRBV6-5 and TRBJ1-1; no firm D call. This CDR3 region has 13 residues. V was cut by 0 bases and J by 4 bases, with 6 bases left in between. Germline CDR1 is MNHEY and CDR2 is SVGAGI.

For the CDR3, the DNA is TGCGCCAGCAGCCAACCCAGTAGCGGGACGCGGGTTACGCAGTATTTT. Translating gives CASSQPSSGTRVTQYF. The chain is built from TRBV4-1 and TRBJ2-3, with TRBD2 matching 8 bases. The CDR3 is 16 residues long. The junction had 12 bases not matched to a gene; V was cut back by 2 bases and J by 8 bases. The V gene's germline CDR1 is MGHRA and CDR2 YSYEKL.

Turning to this clonotype: Relative to the germline gene, one junction end is altered; a read error may explain this. The chain is built from TRBV14 and TRBJ2-1, with D perhaps assigned TRBD1 or TRBD2 (5 bases each). Germline CDR1 SGHDN, CDR2 FVKESK. The CDR3 totals 18 residues. CDR3 sequence (DNA): TGTGCCAGCAGCCAAGAGGGTCGGGGACCCCACTTCTACGATGAGCAGTTCTTC. Residues: CASSQEGRGPHFYDEQFF.

This clonotype was detected a few times. The chain couples TRBV20-1 to TRBJ1-5; D gene uncertain. Germline assignment: CDR1 DFQATT and CDR2 SNEGSKA (reference sequence). The CDR3 loop spans 14 amino acids. The V and J ends lost 1 base and 3 bases respectively, with 10 bases between them. The CDR3 region has the DNA TGCAGTGCTAGAGCGGGCAGCTACAATCAGCCCCAGCATTTT. This translates into CSARAGSYNQPQHF.

Only a few counts were recorded for this clonotype. The genes are TRBV7-8 and TRBJ1-5; tentative D call: TRBD1 (5 bases). Germline-derived CDR1 and CDR2 are SGHVS and FQNEAQ. The CDR3 has 16 amino acids. Trimming pared 3 bases from V and 0 bases from J, leaving 12 bases between. CDR3 nucleotides: TGTGCCAGCAGCTTGCAGGGACTATATAGCAATCAGCCCCAGCATTTT. It codes for CASSLQGLYSNQPQHF.

In its sample, this clonotype was seen many times. This rearrangement joins TRBV20-1 to TRBJ2-7; a possible D gene is TRBD1 (6 bases). Germline CDR1 reads DFQATT; CDR2 reads SNEGSKA (reference sequence). The CDR3 runs to 12 residues. V lost 4 bases and J lost 1, with 8 bases in between. CDR3 protein: CSATGQSYEQYF. As DNA, the CDR3 is TGCAGTGCTACCGGACAGTCCTACGAGCAGTACTTC.

A few counts support this clonotype. The V gene is TRBV12-3 or TRBV12-4, the J gene TRBJ1-1, with 9 positions matching TRBD1. The CDR3 is 11 amino acids. The V gene end was trimmed by 5 bases and the J gene end by 8 bases; junction bases not matched to a gene: 0. Written as DNA, the CDR3 is TGTGCCAGCAGTGGACAGGGGGAAGCTTTCTTT. This codes for CASSGQGEAFF.

This clonotype has more than one count but fewer than ten. V usage is TRBV6-1 and J usage is TRBJ2-1, with 8 bases fitting TRBD2. Germline CDR1 and CDR2: MNHNS and SASEGT. J gave up 4 bases and V 2 bases, and 7 bases lay outside the gene matches. CDR3 length equals 16 residues. CDR3 in DNA: TGTGCCAGCAGTGAAACCATAGCGGGGAAATACAATGAGCAGTTCTTC. Translating gives CASSETIAGKYNEQFF.

In regard to this clonotype: This may be a read error, as it is one base from a much larger clone. The chain recombines TRBV20-1 with TRBJ2-3; D may be TRBD2 (5 bases). The CDR3 covers 13 residues. Germline CDR1 reads DFQATT; CDR2 reads SNEGSKA (reference sequence). CDR3 DNA: TGCAGTACTAGACCTGGGATCACAGATACGCAGTATTTT. This gives the protein CSTRPGITDTQYF.

This clonotype was recorded many times. The chain combines TRBV5-6 with TRBJ2-3, with unresolved D. CDR3 size: 14 residues. Germline V lookup: CDR1 SGHDT, CDR2 YYEEEE. V lost 2 bases to trimming and J lost 2 bases, with 9 bases between them. The CDR3 loop reads CASSFRRFTDTQYF. The CDR3 nucleotides read TGTGCCAGCAGCTTCCGGCGGTTCACAGATACGCAGTATTTT.

In its sample, this clonotype was seen a few times. The genes are TRBV28 and TRBJ2-5; possibly TRBD1 for D (5 bases). The DNA end favors TRBJ2-7, so the J call may be wrong. Germline V gene lookup returns CDR1 MDHEN and CDR2 SYDVKM. This CDR3 contains 15 residues. The CDR3 nucleotides are TGTGCCAGCAGTTTCCCCAGGGCCCTTGGGTACGAGCAGTACTTC. This gives the protein CASSFPRALGYEQYF.

Notes on this clonotype: The junction differs from germline at one of its ends, possibly a read error. This chain joins TRBV12-3 or TRBV12-4 and TRBJ1-5; no clear D. The CDR3 is 15 residues long. The DNA of the CDR3 is TGTGCCGGCAGTTTAACCGAGCATAGCAATCAGCCCCAGCATTTT. This codes for CAGSLTEHSNQPQHF.

V gene TRBV5-1 combines with J gene TRBJ2-4, with TRBD1 matching over 10 bases. Germline assignment: CDR1 SGHRS and CDR2 YFSETQ. J lost 6 bases, V lost 7 bases, and 4 bases had no gene match. The CDR3 sequence is 13 residues long. The CDR3 coding sequence is TGCGCCAGCGCTCGGACAGGGGGAAACATTCAGTACTTC. Amino acids: CASARTGGNIQYF.

This clonotype was counted between two and nine times. For the CDR3, the DNA is TGTGCCAGCAGCTTTTGGAGACAGCTTAATCAGCCCCAGCATTTT. It is translated as CASSFWRQLNQPQHF. The rearrangement uses TRBV5-6 and TRBJ1-5; D perhaps matches TRBD1 (5 bases). V lost 2 bases, J lost 4 bases, and 13 bases lay in between. The germline CDR1 and CDR2 sequences are SGHDT and YYEEEE. This CDR3 region has 15 residues.

The chain joins TRBV10-3 to TRBJ2-5; TRBD1 agrees at 9 bases. The assigned J gene may be wrong: the sequence end matches TRBJ2-7 better. In germline, CDR1 is ENHRY, CDR2 SYGVKD. The CDR3 has 14 amino acids. DNA of the CDR3: TGTGCCATCAGTGAGAACACAGGGGGCGGCGAGCAGTACTTC. As protein: CAISENTGGGEQYF.

This clonotype was picked up a small number of times. This chain uses TRBV29-1 with TRBJ2-1; D is unclear. Looked up from germline, CDR1 is SQVTM and CDR2 is ANQGSEA. The CDR3 contains 11 residues. V lost 8 bases to trimming and J lost 5 bases, with 10 bases between them. CDR3 sequence: CSSRTDNEQFF. CDR3 in DNA: TGCAGCTCCAGGACGGACAATGAGCAGTTCTTC.